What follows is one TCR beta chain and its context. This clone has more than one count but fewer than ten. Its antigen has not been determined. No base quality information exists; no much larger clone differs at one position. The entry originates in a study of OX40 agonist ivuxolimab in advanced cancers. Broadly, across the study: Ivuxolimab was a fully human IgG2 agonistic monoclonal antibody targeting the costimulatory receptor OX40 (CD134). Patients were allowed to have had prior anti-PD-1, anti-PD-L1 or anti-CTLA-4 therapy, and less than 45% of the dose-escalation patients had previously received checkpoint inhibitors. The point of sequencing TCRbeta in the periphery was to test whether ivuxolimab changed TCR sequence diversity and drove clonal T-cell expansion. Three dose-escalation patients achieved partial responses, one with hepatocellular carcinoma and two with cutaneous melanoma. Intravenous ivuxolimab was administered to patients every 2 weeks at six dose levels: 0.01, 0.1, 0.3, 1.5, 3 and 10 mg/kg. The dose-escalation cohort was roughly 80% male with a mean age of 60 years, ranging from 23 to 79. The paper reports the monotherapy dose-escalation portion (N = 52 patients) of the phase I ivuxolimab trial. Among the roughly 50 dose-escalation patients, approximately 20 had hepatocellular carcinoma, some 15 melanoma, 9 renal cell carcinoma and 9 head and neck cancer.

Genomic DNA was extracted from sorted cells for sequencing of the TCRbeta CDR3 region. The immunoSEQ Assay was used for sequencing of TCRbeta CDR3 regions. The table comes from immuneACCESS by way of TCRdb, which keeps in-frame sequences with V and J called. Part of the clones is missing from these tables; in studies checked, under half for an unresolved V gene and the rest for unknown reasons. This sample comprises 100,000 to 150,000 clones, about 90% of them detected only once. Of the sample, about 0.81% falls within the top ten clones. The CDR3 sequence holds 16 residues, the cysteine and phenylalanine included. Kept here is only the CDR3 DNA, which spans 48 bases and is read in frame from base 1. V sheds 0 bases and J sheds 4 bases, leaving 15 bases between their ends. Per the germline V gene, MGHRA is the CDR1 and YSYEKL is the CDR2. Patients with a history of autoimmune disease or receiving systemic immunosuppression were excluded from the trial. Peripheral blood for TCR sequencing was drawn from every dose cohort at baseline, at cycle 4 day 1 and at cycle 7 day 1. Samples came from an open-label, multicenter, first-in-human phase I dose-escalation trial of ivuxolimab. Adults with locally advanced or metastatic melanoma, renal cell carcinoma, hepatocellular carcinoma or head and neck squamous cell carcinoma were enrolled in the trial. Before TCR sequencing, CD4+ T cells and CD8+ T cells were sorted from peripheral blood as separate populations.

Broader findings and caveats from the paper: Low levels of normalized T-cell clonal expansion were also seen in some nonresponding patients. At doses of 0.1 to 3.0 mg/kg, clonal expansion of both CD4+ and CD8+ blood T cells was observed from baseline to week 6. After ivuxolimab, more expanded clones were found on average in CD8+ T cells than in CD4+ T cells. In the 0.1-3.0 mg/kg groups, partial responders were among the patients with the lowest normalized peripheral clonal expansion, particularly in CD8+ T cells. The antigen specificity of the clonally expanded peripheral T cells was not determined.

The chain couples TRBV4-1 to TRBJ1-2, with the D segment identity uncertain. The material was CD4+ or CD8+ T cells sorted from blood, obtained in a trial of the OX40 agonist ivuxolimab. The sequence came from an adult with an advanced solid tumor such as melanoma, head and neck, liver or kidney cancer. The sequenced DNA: TGCGCCAGCAGCCAAGATCGCCTCGCTGGGTCCTATGGCTACACCTTC. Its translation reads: CASSQDRLAGSYGYTF.